The T cell receptor (beta chain) described here comes from a study of cytomegalovirus exposure and HLA in healthy donors. Overall study findings and caveats: Three chains linked to CMV were shown in vitro to be specific for CMV antigens. TCR beta chains numbering 164 were designated cytomegalovirus-associated.

The CDR3 is 16 amino acids. Trimming stripped 5 bases from V and 0 bases from J, with 17 bases between. CDR1 and CDR2 from the germline V gene are MDHEN and SYDVKM. This table comes from immunoSEQ multiplex PCR, and its TCRdb copy is limited to in-frame clones, with some not included. The sample carries under 400,000 clones, roughly 85% recorded once. This clone occurred once. Its antigen is undetermined. The chain recombines TRBV28 with TRBJ2-7, with D possibly matching TRBD1 (5 bases). The specimen sequenced was PBMCs. The origin of this receptor is a woman aged 18-29 years in good health and CMV-seronegative. The CDR3 sequence is CASSLPTGRSSYEQYF. DNA of the CDR3: TGTGCCAGCAGTCTTCCTACAGGACGGTCCTCCTACGAGCAGTACTTC.